The subject of this entry is one T cell receptor (beta chain). The data are from a study of cytomegalovirus exposure and HLA in healthy donors. This CDR3 spans 15 amino acids. Germline V gene lookup returns CDR1 ENHRY and CDR2 SYGVKD. V shed 5 bases and J 5 bases; nucleotides not matched to a gene: 5. Researchers ran the PCR with 60 Vbeta and 13 Jbeta primers. Sequencing was performed with immunoSEQ multiplex PCR; in TCRdb, only in-frame clones are kept and a portion is missing. The repertoire holds some 170,000 clones, with 70% to 85% as singletons. This chain connects TRBV10-3 to TRBJ1-6, with 8 bases identical to TRBD1. This receptor was obtained from a woman aged 55-69 years in good health and CMV-seropositive. The sequenced sample consisted of PBMCs. For the CDR3, the DNA is TGTGCCATCAGTTCGCAGGGGGCAAATAATTCACCCCTCCACTTT. It codes for CAISSQGANNSPLHF.